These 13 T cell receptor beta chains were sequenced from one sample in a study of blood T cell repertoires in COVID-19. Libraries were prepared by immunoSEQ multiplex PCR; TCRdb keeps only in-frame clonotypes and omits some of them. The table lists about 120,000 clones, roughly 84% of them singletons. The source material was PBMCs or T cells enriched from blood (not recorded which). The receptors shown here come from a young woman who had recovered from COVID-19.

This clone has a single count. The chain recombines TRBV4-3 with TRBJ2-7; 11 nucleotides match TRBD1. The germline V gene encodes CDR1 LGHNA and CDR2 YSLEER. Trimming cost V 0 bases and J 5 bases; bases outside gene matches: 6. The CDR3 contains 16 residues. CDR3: CASSQDLGQGADEQYF. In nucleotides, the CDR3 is TGCGCCAGCAGCCAAGATTTAGGACAGGGGGCCGACGAGCAGTACTTC.

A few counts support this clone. CDR3 in DNA: TGTGCCAGCAGCTTATCAAGGCGGGAGGGTGGAGAGCAGTACTTC. Protein sequence: CASSLSRREGGEQYF. This chain uses TRBV7-9 with TRBJ2-7, with 9 nucleotides matching TRBD2. V trimming: 2 bases; J trimming: 7 bases; junction bases outside the gene matches: 9. The germline CDR1 and CDR2 sequences are SEHNR and FQNEAQ (reference sequence). The CDR3 loop spans 15 amino acids. Supplemented by reference TRBV7-9 and TRBJ2-7, the full variable domain reads DTGVSQNPRHKITKRGQNVTFRCDPISEHNRLYWYRQTLGQGPEFLTYFQNEAQLEKSRLLSDRFSAERPKGSFSTLEIQRTEQGDSAMYLCASSLSRREGGEQYFGPGTRLTVT.

The CDR3 nucleotides are TGTGCCAGCTCACCTGTTACAGGAACATCATACGAGCAGTACTTC. This sequence encodes CASSPVTGTSYEQYF. The chain combines TRBV18 with TRBJ2-7; maybe TRBD1 (5 bases). V was clipped by 3 bases and J by 4 bases, with 16 bases between them. This CDR3 spans 15 amino acids. CDR1 is KGHSH, CDR2 LQKENI, per germline.

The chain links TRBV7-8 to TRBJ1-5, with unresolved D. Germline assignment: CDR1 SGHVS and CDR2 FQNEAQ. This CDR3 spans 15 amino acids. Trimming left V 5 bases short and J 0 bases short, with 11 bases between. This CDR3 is CASSRTLDSNQPQHF. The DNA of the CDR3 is TGTGCCAGCAGCCGGACGCTAGATAGCAATCAGCCCCAGCATTTT.

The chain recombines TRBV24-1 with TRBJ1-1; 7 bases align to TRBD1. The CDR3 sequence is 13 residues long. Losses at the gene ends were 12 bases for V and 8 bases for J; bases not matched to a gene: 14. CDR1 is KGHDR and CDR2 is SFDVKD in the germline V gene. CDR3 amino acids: CAPPPRDSLEAFF. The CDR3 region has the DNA TGTGCCCCACCACCCCGGGACAGCCTAGAAGCTTTCTTT.

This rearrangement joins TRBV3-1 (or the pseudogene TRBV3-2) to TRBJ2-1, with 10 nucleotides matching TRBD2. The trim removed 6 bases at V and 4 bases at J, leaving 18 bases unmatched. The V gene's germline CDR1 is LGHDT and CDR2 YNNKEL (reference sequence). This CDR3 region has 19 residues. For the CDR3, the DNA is TGTGCCAGCAGTCCAGCGGGAGGGCCGGAGATGATGTTTTACAATGAGCAGTTCTTC. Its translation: CASSPAGGPEMMFYNEQFF.

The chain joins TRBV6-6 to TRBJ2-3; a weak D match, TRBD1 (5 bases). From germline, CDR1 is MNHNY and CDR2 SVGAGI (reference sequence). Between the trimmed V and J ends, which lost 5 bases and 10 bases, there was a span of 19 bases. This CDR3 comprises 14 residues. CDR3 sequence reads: CASSRDSYLQPQYF. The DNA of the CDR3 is TGTGCCAGCAGTCGAGACAGCTACCTCCAGCCGCAGTATTTT.

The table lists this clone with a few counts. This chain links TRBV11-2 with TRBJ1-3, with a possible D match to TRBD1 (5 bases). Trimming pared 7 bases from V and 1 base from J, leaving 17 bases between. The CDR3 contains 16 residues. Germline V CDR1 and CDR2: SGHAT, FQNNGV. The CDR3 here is CASTALRGRSGNTIYF. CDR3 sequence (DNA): TGTGCCAGCACCGCCCTGCGGGGCAGATCTGGAAACACCATATATTTT.

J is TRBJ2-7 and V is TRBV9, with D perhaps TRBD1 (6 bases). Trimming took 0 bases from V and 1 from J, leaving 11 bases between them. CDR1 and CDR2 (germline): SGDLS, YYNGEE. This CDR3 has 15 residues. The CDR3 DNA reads TGTGCCAGCAGCGTAGGTTTTGGACAGTCCTACGAGCAGTACTTC. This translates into CASSVGFGQSYEQYF.

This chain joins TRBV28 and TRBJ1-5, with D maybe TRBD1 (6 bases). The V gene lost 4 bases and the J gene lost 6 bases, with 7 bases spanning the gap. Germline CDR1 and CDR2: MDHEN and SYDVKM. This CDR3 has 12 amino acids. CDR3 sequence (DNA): TGTGCCAGCAGTTCAGGGGTTCAGCCCCAGCATTTT. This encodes CASSSGVQPQHF.

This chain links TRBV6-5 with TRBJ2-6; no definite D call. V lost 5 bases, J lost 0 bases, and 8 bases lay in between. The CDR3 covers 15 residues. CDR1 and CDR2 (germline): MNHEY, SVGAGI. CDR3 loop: CASSQTISGANVLTF. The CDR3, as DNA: TGTGCCAGCAGTCAAACTATCTCTGGGGCCAACGTCCTGACTTTC.

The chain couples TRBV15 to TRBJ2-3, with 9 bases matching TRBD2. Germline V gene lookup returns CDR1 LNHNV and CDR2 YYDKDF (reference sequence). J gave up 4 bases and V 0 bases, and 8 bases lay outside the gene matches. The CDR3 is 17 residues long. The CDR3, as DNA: TGTGCCACCAGCAGAGAAGCACGTAGCGGGGGCGCAGATACGCAGTATTTT. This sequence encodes CATSREARSGGADTQYF.

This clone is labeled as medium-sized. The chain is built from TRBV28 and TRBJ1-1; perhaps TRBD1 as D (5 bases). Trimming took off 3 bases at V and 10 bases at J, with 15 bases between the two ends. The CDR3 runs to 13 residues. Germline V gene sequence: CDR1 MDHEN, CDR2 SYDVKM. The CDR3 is CASSFINRQSAFF. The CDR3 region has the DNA TGTGCCAGCAGTTTCATAAATAGACAGTCAGCTTTCTTT.